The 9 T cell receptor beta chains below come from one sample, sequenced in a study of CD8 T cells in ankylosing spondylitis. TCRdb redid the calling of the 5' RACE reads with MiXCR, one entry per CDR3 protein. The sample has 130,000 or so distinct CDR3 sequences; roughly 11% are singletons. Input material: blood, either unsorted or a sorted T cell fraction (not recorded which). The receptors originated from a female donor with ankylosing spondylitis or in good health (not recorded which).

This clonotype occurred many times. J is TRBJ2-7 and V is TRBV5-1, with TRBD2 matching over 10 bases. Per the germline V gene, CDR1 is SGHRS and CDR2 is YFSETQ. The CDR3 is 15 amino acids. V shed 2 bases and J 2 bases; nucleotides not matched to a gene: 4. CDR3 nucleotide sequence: TGCGCCAGCAGCTTCGGACTAGCGGACACCTACGAGCAGTACTTC. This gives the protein CASSFGLADTYEQYF.

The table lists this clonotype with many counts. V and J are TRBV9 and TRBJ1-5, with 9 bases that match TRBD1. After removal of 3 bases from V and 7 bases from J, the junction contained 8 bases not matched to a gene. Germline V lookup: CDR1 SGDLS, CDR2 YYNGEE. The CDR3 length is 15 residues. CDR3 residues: CASSELPGTGQPQHF. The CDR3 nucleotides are TGTGCCAGCAGCGAGCTCCCAGGGACAGGGCAGCCCCAGCATTTT.

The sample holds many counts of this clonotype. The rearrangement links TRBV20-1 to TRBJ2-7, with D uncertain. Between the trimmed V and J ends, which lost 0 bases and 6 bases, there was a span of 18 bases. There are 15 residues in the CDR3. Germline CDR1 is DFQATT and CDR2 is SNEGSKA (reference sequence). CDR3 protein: CSARDRKGPLGEQYF. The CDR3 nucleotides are TGCAGTGCTAGAGATCGTAAAGGCCCACTCGGCGAGCAGTACTTC.

The CDR3 loop reads CAWSPLDRGLGRRFF. CDR3 nucleotide sequence: TGTGCCTGGAGTCCATTGGACAGGGGTCTCGGTCGGCGCTTCTTT. The J gene is TRBJ1-1, the V gene TRBV30, with TRBD1 identical over 9 bases. The germline gives CDR1 GTSNPN, CDR2 SVGIG (reference sequence). The V gene end was trimmed by 2 bases and the J gene end by 14 bases; junction bases not matched to a gene: 18. CDR3 length equals 15 residues.

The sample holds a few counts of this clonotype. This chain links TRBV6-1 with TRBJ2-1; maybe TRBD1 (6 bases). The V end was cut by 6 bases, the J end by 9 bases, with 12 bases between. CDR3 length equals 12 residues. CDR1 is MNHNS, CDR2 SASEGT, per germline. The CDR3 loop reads CASRTGRGEQFF. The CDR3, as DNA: TGTGCCAGCAGAACAGGGCGTGGTGAGCAGTTCTTC.

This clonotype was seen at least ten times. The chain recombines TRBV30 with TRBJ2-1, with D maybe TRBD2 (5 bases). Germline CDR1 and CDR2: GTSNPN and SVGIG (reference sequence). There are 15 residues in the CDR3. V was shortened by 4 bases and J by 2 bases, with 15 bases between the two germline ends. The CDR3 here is CAWKEFSVPYNEQFF. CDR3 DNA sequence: TGTGCCTGGAAAGAATTTAGCGTACCCTACAATGAGCAGTTCTTC. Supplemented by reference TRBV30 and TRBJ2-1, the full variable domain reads SQTIHQWPATLVQPVGSPLSLECTVEGTSNPNLYWYRQAAGRGLQLLFYSVGIGQISSEVPQNLSASRPQDRQFILSSKKLLLSDSGFYLCAWKEFSVPYNEQFFGPGTRLTVL.

CDR3 bases: TGTGCCAGCAGCGACGGACCGTTTACTCCCGGAGGGGGCTACACCTTC. Protein sequence: CASSDGPFTPGGGYTF. The chain joins TRBV7-6 to TRBJ1-2; D not resolved. CDR3 length equals 16 residues. The V and J ends lost 5 bases and 8 bases respectively, with 24 bases between them. Looked up from germline, CDR1 is SGHVS and CDR2 is FNYEAQ. Full variable domain (rest looked up from reference TRBV7-6 and TRBJ1-2): GAGVSQSPRYKVTKRGQDVALRCDPISGHVSLYWYRQALGQGPEFLTYFNYEAQQDKSGLPNDRFSAERPEGSISTLTIQRTEQRDSAMYRCASSDGPFTPGGGYTFGSGTRLTVV.

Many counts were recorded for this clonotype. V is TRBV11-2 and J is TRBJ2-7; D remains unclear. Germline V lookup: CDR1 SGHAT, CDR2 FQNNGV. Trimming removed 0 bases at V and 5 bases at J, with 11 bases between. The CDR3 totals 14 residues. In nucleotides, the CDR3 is TGTGCCAGCAGCTTAGAAGGCCCGCACCACGAGCAGTACTTC. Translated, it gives CASSLEGPHHEQYF.

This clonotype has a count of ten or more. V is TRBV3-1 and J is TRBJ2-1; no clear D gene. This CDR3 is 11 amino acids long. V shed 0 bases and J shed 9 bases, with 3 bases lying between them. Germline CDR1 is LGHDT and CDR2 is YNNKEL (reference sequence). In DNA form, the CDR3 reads TGTGCCAGCAGCCAAGAGGGTGAGCAGTTCTTC. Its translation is CASSQEGEQFF.